This TCR beta chain was observed in a study of cytomegalovirus exposure and HLA in healthy donors. This PCR relied on a set of 60 Vbeta primers and 13 Jbeta primers. In the original workflow: Unique TCR beta chains numbered 80 million to 95 million in a later analysis, with around 10 million shared. Here immunoSEQ multiplex PCR was the method, and the copy in TCRdb shows in-frame clones only, minus some. For V, J and clone size, that table is used; D and trimming come from the DNA. This sample carries some 140,000 clones, 76% of them seen once, and the ten largest clones take around 3.2%. The CDR3 sequence is 15 residues long. J lost 7 bases, V lost 6 bases, and 10 bases had no gene match. The germline V gene has CDR1 LNHDA and CDR2 SQIVND (reference sequence). Study-level findings and limits: In vitro experiments confirmed that a few CMV-associated chains were specific for CMV antigens. Cytomegalovirus-associated status was assigned to 164 TCR beta chains.

To note about this clone: Its cognate antigen is unknown.

The chain joins TRBV19 to TRBJ1-5, with TRBD1 identical over 9 bases. The TCR comes from a man aged 35 to 55 in good health and CMV-seronegative. The sequenced material came from PBMCs. The CDR3 is CASSRGTGSWQPQHF. The CDR3 coding sequence is TGTGCCAGTAGCCGAGGGACAGGGTCCTGGCAGCCCCAGCATTTT.